This TCR beta chain was captured by sequencing in a study of blood T cell repertoires in COVID-19. At the level of the study: The United States, Italy and Spain provided the acute and convalescent COVID-19 samples. The analysed material was cDNA or gDNA that came from T cells, B-cell-depleted T cells, or PBMCs.

Source study methods: Amplification from reference gene primers served as the basis for estimated nucleated cell counts. Repertoires were generated with immunoSEQ multiplex PCR, while TCRdb's copy carries only in-frame clones and drops some. V, J and clone size reflect that table, while D and trimming were determined from the DNA. The sample holds fewer than 250,000 clones, around 90% seen once. Trimming shortened V by 7 bases and J by 6 bases, and 20 bases separated the two germline ends. The germline CDR1 and CDR2 sequences are SGHAT and FQNNGV. The CDR3 sequence is 15 residues long. Participants' own reports of clinical history determined their cohort assignment.

This chain uses TRBV11-2 with TRBJ2-3; a weak D match, TRBD1 (6 bases). The sample was PBMCs or T cells enriched from blood (not recorded which). The sequence derives from a young woman with acute COVID-19. CDR3 coding DNA: TGTGCCAGCAACCCGACCATAAGGGGGTTGGATACGCAGTATTTT. It is translated as CASNPTIRGLDTQYF.